One sample yielded the 23 T cell receptor beta chains listed below, sequenced in a study of cytomegalovirus exposure and HLA in healthy donors. Using immunoSEQ multiplex PCR, the repertoire was profiled, and TCRdb retains in-frame clones only, with some absent. The sample holds more than 70,000 clones, roughly 93% seen once. Sequenced material: PBMCs. Receptors originate from a woman aged 18-35 years in good health and CMV-seronegative.

This chain links TRBV7-6 with TRBJ2-5; TRBD2 matches 8 bases. The germline V gene encodes CDR1 SGHVS and CDR2 FNYEAQ. With 5 bases clipped from V and 1 base from J, the junction kept 9 bases outside the gene matches. The CDR3 consists of 16 residues. CDR3 residues: CASSSTWTSSQETQYF. DNA of the CDR3: TGTGCCAGCAGCAGCACGTGGACTAGCAGCCAAGAGACCCAGTACTTC.

The V call is TRBV28, the J call TRBJ1-1, with 8 bases fitting TRBD1. The CDR3 length is 17 residues. With V trimmed by 5 bases and J by 5 bases, 16 bases remained unmatched. CDR1 and CDR2 from the germline V gene are MDHEN and SYDVKM. The CDR3 DNA reads as TGTGCCAGCAGTGTGACGGGACAGGTCGTTTTGAGGACTGAAGCTTTCTTT. Protein sequence: CASSVTGQVVLRTEAFF.

The chain carries TRBV28 and TRBJ1-2; TRBD1 matches 7 bases. The length of the CDR3 is 17 residues. Germline values: CDR1 MDHEN, CDR2 SYDVKM. The V segment lost 5 bases and the J segment 2 bases; nucleotides outside the gene matches: 14. The CDR3 spells CASSPPGQRGINYGYTF. The CDR3 DNA reads TGTGCCAGCAGTCCGCCGGGACAGAGGGGAATAAACTATGGCTACACCTTC.

The rearrangement joins TRBV6-4 to TRBJ2-1; TRBD2 matches 7 bases. Per germline, CDR1 MRHNA and CDR2 SNTAGT. The J segment lost 5 bases and the V segment lost 0 bases, leaving 7 bases of the junction unmatched. CDR3 size: 16 residues. The CDR3 DNA reads as TGTGCCAGCAGTGACTCAGGGGCTAGCGGTCACAATGAGCAGTTCTTC. It yields the protein CASSDSGASGHNEQFF.

This clone was recorded only once. The chain carries TRBV7-9 and TRBJ2-5; D call uncertain. CDR3 length: 17 residues. Germline loops: CDR1 SEHNR, CDR2 FQNEAQ (reference sequence). V lost 1 base to trimming and J lost 0 bases, with 15 bases between them. The CDR3 DNA reads TGTGCCAGCAGCTTAGTCTCGGTTCCCCTGTACCAAGAGACCCAGTACTTC. Translating gives CASSLVSVPLYQETQYF.

The rearrangement joins TRBV7-4 to TRBJ1-3, with 7 bases aligning to TRBD1. The CDR3 sequence is 16 residues long. With V trimmed by 1 base and J by 7 bases, 10 bases remained unmatched. Per the germline V gene, CDR1 is SGHVT and CDR2 is SQSDAQ. The DNA of the CDR3 is TGTGCCAGCAGCTTAGGCGCCTGGGACAGCCGGAACACCATATATTTT. Its protein is CASSLGAWDSRNTIYF.

In its sample, this clone was seen a few times. The chain's CDR3 is CASSLVSLTDTQYF. The CDR3, as DNA: TGCGCCAGCAGCTTGGTTTCCCTCACAGATACGCAGTATTTT. The gene calls are TRBV5-1 and TRBJ2-3; no firm D call. V was shortened by 0 bases and J by 2 bases, with 7 bases between the two germline ends. CDR1 is SGHRS and CDR2 is YFSETQ in the germline V gene. This CDR3 spans 14 amino acids.

The chain has TRBV6-5 and TRBJ2-1; 10 bases line up with TRBD2. The CDR3 is 16 amino acids. CDR1 and CDR2 (germline): MNHEY, SVGAGI. J lost 3 bases, V lost 0 bases, and 2 bases had no gene match. The CDR3 DNA sequence: TGTGCCAGCAGTTACTCTCGGACTAGCGGCTACAATGAGCAGTTCTTC. Its translation is CASSYSRTSGYNEQFF.

The V gene is TRBV7-3, the J gene TRBJ2-3, with 13 bases identical to TRBD2. V lost 5 bases to trimming and J lost 5 bases; unmatched junction nucleotides: 7. CDR1 and CDR2 from the germline V gene are SGHTA and FQGTGA. This CDR3 has 16 amino acids. Here the CDR3 reads CASSATSGGAGDTQYF. The CDR3, as DNA: TGTGCCAGCAGCGCCACTAGCGGGGGGGCCGGAGATACGCAGTATTTT. The variable domain in full, with the rest retrieved from reference TRBV7-3 and TRBJ2-3, is GAGVSQTPSNKVTEKGKYVELRCDPISGHTALYWYRQSLGQGPEFLIYFQGTGAADDSGLPNDRFFAVRPEGSVSTLKIQRTERGDSAVYLCASSATSGGAGDTQYFGPGTRLTVL.

This chain joins TRBV7-5 and TRBJ1-2; the listed D gene, TRBD1, was not tested against the DNA. TRBV7-5 is a documented pseudogene. The CDR3 sequence is 23 residues long. The CDR3 region is CVRSFPGTVTLWGQGRHRRGYTF. CDR3 nucleotides: TGTGTCAGAAGCTTCCCGGGTACTGTAACATTGTGGGGACAGGGACGGCATAGGCGAGGCTACACCTTC.

This clone appeared a single time. The rearrangement uses TRBV9 and TRBJ1-3, with D possibly matching TRBD1 (6 bases). Trimming cost V 0 bases and J 0 bases, with 10 bases left between them. The germline CDR1 and CDR2 sequences are SGDLS and YYNGEE. The CDR3 is 16 amino acids. The CDR3 DNA reads as TGTGCCAGCAGCGTAGAGGGGGAGACCTCTGGAAACACCATATATTTT. Protein: CASSVEGETSGNTIYF.

The chain carries TRBV5-5 and TRBJ2-7; tentatively, D is TRBD2 (6 bases). The CDR3 is 15 amino acids. CDR1 is SGHKS and CDR2 is YYEKEE in the germline V gene (reference sequence). V was clipped by 0 bases and J by 7 bases, with 17 bases between them. As DNA, the CDR3 is TGTGCCAGCAGCTTGGTCGGGGGAAACCGGGGTGAGCAGTACTTC. Its translation: CASSLVGGNRGEQYF.

Only a few counts were recorded for this clone. This rearrangement joins TRBV19 to TRBJ1-2; D is perhaps TRBD1 (6 bases). The germline V gene has CDR1 LNHDA and CDR2 SQIVND (reference sequence). The CDR3 runs 12 residues. V was pared by 7 bases and J by 4 bases, with 10 bases between. This CDR3 is CASTQDSYGYTF. CDR3 DNA sequence: TGTGCCAGTACCCAGGACAGCTATGGCTACACCTTC.

The chain carries TRBV5-4 and TRBJ1-1; D unclear. V was cut by 5 bases and J by 0 bases, with 8 bases left in between. CDR3 length equals 13 residues. CDR1 and CDR2 (germline): SGHNT, YYREEE (reference sequence). The CDR3 nucleotides are TGTGCCAGCAGGACTACGGTGAACACTGAAGCTTTCTTT. It translates to CASRTTVNTEAFF.

The chain recombines TRBV7-9 with TRBJ2-7; 7 nucleotides match TRBD1. The germline V gene encodes CDR1 SEHNR and CDR2 FQNEAQ (reference sequence). V lost 4 bases, J lost 0 bases, and 6 bases stayed unmatched. The CDR3 sequence is 15 residues long. CDR3 amino acids: CASSSQGTISYEQYF. For the CDR3, the DNA is TGTGCCAGCAGCTCACAGGGGACAATCTCCTACGAGCAGTACTTC.

This sequence joins TRBV7-2 and TRBJ2-7; 8 nucleotides match TRBD1. V was pared by 5 bases and J by 2 bases, with 8 bases of the junction left unmatched. The CDR3 extends over 15 amino acids. Germline CDR1 SGHTA, CDR2 FQGNSA. CDR3: CASSPTGGPPYEQYF. The DNA for the CDR3 is TGTGCCAGCAGCCCCACAGGGGGTCCCCCCTACGAGCAGTACTTC.

The V gene is TRBV19, the J gene TRBJ2-1; D is uncertain. V was cut by 3 bases and J by 5 bases, with 11 bases left in between. CDR3 length: 14 residues. The germline CDR1 and CDR2 sequences are LNHDA and SQIVND (reference sequence). CDR3 loop: CASSIPALHNEQFF. CDR3 coding DNA: TGTGCCAGTAGTATCCCTGCCCTACACAATGAGCAGTTCTTC. The whole variable domain, remainder taken from reference TRBV19 and TRBJ2-1, is DGGITQSPKYLFRKEGQNVTLSCEQNLNHDAMYWYRQDPGQGLRLIYYSQIVNDFQKGDIAEGYSVSREKKESFPLTVTSAQKNPTAFYLCASSIPALHNEQFFGPGTRLTVL.

This chain links TRBV7-8 with TRBJ2-5; D may be TRBD2 (6 bases). Germline V CDR1 and CDR2: SGHVS, FQNEAQ. Trimming shortened V by 7 bases and J by 5 bases, and 23 bases separated the two germline ends. The CDR3 length is 16 residues. In DNA, the CDR3 is TGTGCCAGCATCCTCTCCCGAGGGGCGGGGACGGAGACCCAGTACTTC. Translation: CASILSRGAGTETQYF.

Written as DNA, the CDR3 is TGTGCCAGCAGCTTGAGAGTCCAAGAGACCCAGTACTTC. Its protein is CASSLRVQETQYF. The V and J genes are TRBV5-4 and TRBJ2-5; D is uncertain. The CDR3 runs to 13 residues. Germline assignment: CDR1 SGHNT and CDR2 YYREEE (reference sequence). The V end lost 1 base, the J end lost 1 base, and 5 bases lay between the germline ends. The full variable domain, its missing parts supplied by reference TRBV5-4 and TRBJ2-5, is ETGVTQSPTHLIKTRGQQVTLRCSSQSGHNTVSWYQQALGQGPQFIFQYYREEENGRGNFPPRFSGLQFPNYSSELNVNALELDDSALYLCASSLRVQETQYFGPGTRLLVL.

The J gene is TRBJ1-4, the V gene TRBV5-6; D gene ambiguous. The length of the CDR3 is 16 residues. Trimming took off 0 bases at V and 0 bases at J, with 9 bases between the two ends. Germline V lookup: CDR1 SGHDT, CDR2 YYEEEE. The CDR3 is CASSLGETPTNEKLFF. As DNA, the CDR3 is TGTGCCAGCAGCTTGGGTGAGACACCAACTAATGAAAAACTGTTTTTT.

This clone was seen only once. The chain combines TRBV5-5 with TRBJ1-5, with 7 positions matching TRBD1. The CDR3 contains 16 residues. The V and J ends lost 1 base and 7 bases, in that order; junction bases with no gene match: 11. Looked up from germline, CDR1 is SGHKS and CDR2 is YYEKEE (reference sequence). As DNA, the CDR3 is TGTGCCAGCAGCTTGCTCGACGAGGGGGCAGGCCAGCCCCAGCATTTT. Translation gives CASSLLDEGAGQPQHF.

The CDR3 DNA sequence: TGTGCCAGCAGCTGGACTAGCGGGAGGCCAGGGGGGGCCAACGTCCTGACTTTC. It translates to CASSWTSGRPGGANVLTF. The rearrangement joins TRBV7-9 to TRBJ2-6; 14 nucleotides line up with TRBD2. The CDR3 covers 18 residues. Germline lookup yields CDR1 SEHNR and CDR2 FQNEAQ (reference sequence). Trimming at V came to 4 bases and at J to 4 bases, leaving 6 bases not matched to a gene.

The chain uses TRBV12-5 and TRBJ1-2, with 9 bases that match TRBD1. The CDR3 length is 19 residues. The ends lost 2 bases at V and 1 base at J; junction bases unmatched: 14. Germline assignment: CDR1 LGHNT and CDR2 FRNRAP. The CDR3 DNA reads as TGTGCTAGTGGTTTGTACCTAACCGGGACAGGGACCTTTAACTATGGCTACACCTTC. Amino acids: CASGLYLTGTGTFNYGYTF.